The source of this T cell receptor (beta chain) is a study of T cell changes during pregnancy in multiple sclerosis. This CDR3 spans 15 amino acids. V lost 1 base, J lost 9 bases, and 15 bases lay in between. Per germline, CDR1 MNHEY and CDR2 SMNVEV (reference sequence). Only in-frame clones appear in the TCRdb table, and some are missing; sequencing was by immunoSEQ multiplex PCR. The sample has tens of thousands of clones; roughly 91% are singletons. This clone was recorded once. The sequence was collected from a female donor in good health, enrolled as a control in a pregnancy study. Sequencing was performed on peripheral blood, taken in the third trimester of pregnancy. The gene calls are TRBV27 and TRBJ2-2; D unresolved. The CDR3: CASSLYGANMWELFF. The CDR3 nucleotides read TGTGCCAGCAGTTTATATGGAGCTAATATGTGGGAGCTGTTTTTT.